These T cell receptor beta chains were read from a single sample in a study of blood T cells in healthy people across ages. TCRdb fed the 5' RACE reads into MiXCR, producing one record per CDR3 protein. This sample has 1.5 million to 2 million distinct CDR3 sequences; roughly a third occur once, and the top ten carry 11%. Sequencing input: blood. All receptors derive from a woman in her thirties in good health. Each CDR3 is given without its conserved first and last residue. Fields, in order: V gene, J gene, CDR3 protein.

>TRBV5-1|.
ASRTLGGGGEQY
>TRBV7-2|TRBJ2-3
ASSFERTSGGSTDTQY
>TRBV7-8|TRBJ2-3
ASSFAGTGTDTQY
>TRBV28|TRBJ2-3
ASSFLYRGVTDTQY
>TRBV9|TRBJ2-1
ASNAQVTYNEQF
>TRBV9|TRBJ2-1
ASSGPGTVNEQF
>TRBV9|TRBJ1-1
ASSVFQNTEAF
>TRBV6-6|TRBJ1-4
ASSPQFLALF
>TRBV11-2|TRBJ2-7
ASSLGAVKTYEQY
>TRBV6-2/TRBV6-3|TRBJ1-1
ASSSTAAGEAF
>TRBV18|.
ASPTGYQETQY
>TRBV4-1|TRBJ2-1
ASSQGGIRNEQF
>TRBV28|TRBJ1-1
ASMNNAEAF
>TRBV3-1|TRBJ2-1
ASSQLRGGAFYNEQF
>TRBV11-2|TRBJ1-1
ASTRDMNTEAF
>TRBV11-1|TRBJ2-1
ASSPYNRDRGGGEQF
>TRBV11-3|TRBJ2-3
ASSKTSGGRINTDTQY
>TRBV13|.
ASSLEGYETQY
>TRBV7-3|TRBJ2-1
ARGHGGSYNEQF
>TRBV2|TRBJ2-7
ASSSYRSEQY
>TRBV6-1|TRBJ2-5
ASSEEHAGRKPNKETQY
>TRBV7-3|TRBJ2-1
ASRRIGGSGIHNEQF
>TRBV20-1|TRBJ2-7
SAREELGEGYEQY
>TRBV2|TRBJ1-5
VSSERQGSHQPQH
>TRBV3-1|TRBJ2-5
ASSQASGVGTQY
>TRBV7-9|TRBJ1-4
ASSRAFGANEKRF
>TRBV24-1|TRBJ2-2
ATSDYSGTSYDGELF
>TRBV12-3/TRBV12-4|TRBJ1-5
ASSLWGGSSSNQPQH